This TCR beta chain originates from a study of control samples from healthy donors and cancer patients. Measured with immunoSEQ multiplex PCR; TCRdb has only the in-frame clones, and not every one. In the table there are about 68,000 clones, 83% of which are singletons. CDR3 length: 15 amino acids. The V segment lost 5 bases and the J segment 7 bases; nucleotides outside the gene matches: 8. CDR1 and CDR2 (germline): SGHTA, FQGTGA. The chain couples TRBV7-3 to TRBJ2-2; 9 nucleotides match TRBD1. The sample consisted of blood. The TCR comes from a man in his 60s in good health. The DNA of the CDR3 is TGTGCCAGCAGCCCCGGGACAGGGAGAGGCGGGGAGCTGTTTTTT. It is translated as CASSPGTGRGGELFF.